These 8 T cell receptor beta chains share one sample of origin, sequenced in a study of blood T cell repertoires in COVID-19. Measured with immunoSEQ multiplex PCR; TCRdb has only the in-frame clones, and not every one. The sample shows a few hundred thousand clones, more than 85% of them seen only once. The specimen was peripheral blood. The receptors originated from a human donor in a cohort sampled during active COVID-19.

The rearrangement uses TRBV11-2 and TRBJ2-3, with 9 bases lining up with TRBD1. The CDR3 loop spans 16 amino acids. Germline trimming cut 5 bases from V and 4 bases from J; bases unmatched to any gene: 10. Germline CDR1 SGHAT, CDR2 FQNNGV. The DNA of the CDR3 is TGTGCCAGCAGCACACGGGGACAGGGAGGGGCAGATACGCAGTATTTT. Its translation is CASSTRGQGGADTQYF.

The chain uses TRBV5-1 and TRBJ2-5; unclear D gene. Deletions cut 0 bases from V and 4 bases from J, with 10 bases between. From germline, CDR1 is SGHRS and CDR2 YFSETQ. The CDR3 is 14 residues long. CDR3 DNA sequence: TGCGCCAGCAGCTTGGAGCGCCCCAGAGAGACCCAGTACTTC. This translates into CASSLERPRETQYF.

This clone occurred a few times. The J gene is TRBJ1-6, the V gene TRBV30, with D hard to call. CDR3 length: 14 residues. Looked up from germline, CDR1 is GTSNPN and CDR2 is SVGIG (reference sequence). V was pared by 4 bases and J by 7 bases, with 14 bases between. The CDR3 nucleotides read TGTGCCTGGATTCTCAGGAACTGGAATTCACCCCTCCACTTT. It yields the protein CAWILRNWNSPLHF.

V and J are TRBV14 and TRBJ2-7; 12 bases are shared with TRBD1. Per the germline V gene, CDR1 is SGHDN and CDR2 is FVKESK. V was pared by 4 bases and J by 4 bases, with 11 bases of the junction left unmatched. This CDR3 spans 17 amino acids. CDR3 nucleotide sequence: TGTGCCAGCAGCCGTATTAGAGGGACAGGGGGCTCGTACGAGCAGTACTTC. Amino acid sequence: CASSRIRGTGGSYEQYF.

The chain couples TRBV27 to TRBJ2-1, with D possibly TRBD2 on 7 matching bases. Between the trimmed V and J ends, which lost 10 bases and 3 bases, there was a span of 19 bases. The CDR3 extends over 15 amino acids. Germline values: CDR1 MNHEY, CDR2 SMNVEV (reference sequence). CDR3 in DNA: TGTGCCACCTACCATTGGGGGGGCCTCTACAATGAGCAGTTCTTC. This translates into CATYHWGGLYNEQFF.

The chain carries TRBV19 and TRBJ1-2; D might be TRBD1 (6 bases). This CDR3 is built from 15 residues. Germline V gene sequence: CDR1 LNHDA, CDR2 SQIVND (reference sequence). The V gene lost 5 bases and the J gene lost 4 bases, with 17 bases spanning the gap. The CDR3 DNA reads TGTGCCAGTAGTCCATCACAGGGCCTCTCCTATGGCTACACCTTC. Amino acids: CASSPSQGLSYGYTF.

CDR3 in amino acids: CASSQQGALGYTF. As DNA, the CDR3 is TGCGCCAGCAGCCAACAGGGGGCGCTTGGCTACACCTTC. The J gene is TRBJ1-2, the V gene TRBV4-1; TRBD1 aligns across 8 bases. V lost 2 bases and J lost 7; bases outside the gene matches: 3. This CDR3 comprises 13 residues. In germline, CDR1 is MGHRA, CDR2 YSYEKL.

V usage is TRBV6-5 and J usage is TRBJ1-4, with D possibly being TRBD1 (5 bases). The CDR3 runs 15 residues. V was pared by 5 bases and J by 7 bases, with 17 bases between. Germline CDR1 is MNHEY and CDR2 is SVGAGI. In nucleotides, the CDR3 is TGTGCCAGCAGTCCCCAAGGCCTCGGGGGTGAAAAACTGTTTTTT. Translated, it gives CASSPQGLGGEKLFF.